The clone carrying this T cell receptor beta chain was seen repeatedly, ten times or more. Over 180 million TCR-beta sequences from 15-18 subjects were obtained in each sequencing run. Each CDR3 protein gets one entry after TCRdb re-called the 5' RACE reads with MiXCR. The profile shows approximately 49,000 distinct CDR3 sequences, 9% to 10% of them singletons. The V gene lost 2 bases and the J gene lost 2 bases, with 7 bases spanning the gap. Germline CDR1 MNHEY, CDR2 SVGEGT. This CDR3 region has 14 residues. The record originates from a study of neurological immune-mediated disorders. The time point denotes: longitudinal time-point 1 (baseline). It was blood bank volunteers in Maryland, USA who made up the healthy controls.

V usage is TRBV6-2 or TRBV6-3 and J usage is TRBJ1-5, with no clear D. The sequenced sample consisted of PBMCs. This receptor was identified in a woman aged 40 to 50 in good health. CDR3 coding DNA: TGTGCCAGCAGTTACGTGGGAGGCAATCAGCCCCAGCATTTT. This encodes CASSYVGGNQPQHF.